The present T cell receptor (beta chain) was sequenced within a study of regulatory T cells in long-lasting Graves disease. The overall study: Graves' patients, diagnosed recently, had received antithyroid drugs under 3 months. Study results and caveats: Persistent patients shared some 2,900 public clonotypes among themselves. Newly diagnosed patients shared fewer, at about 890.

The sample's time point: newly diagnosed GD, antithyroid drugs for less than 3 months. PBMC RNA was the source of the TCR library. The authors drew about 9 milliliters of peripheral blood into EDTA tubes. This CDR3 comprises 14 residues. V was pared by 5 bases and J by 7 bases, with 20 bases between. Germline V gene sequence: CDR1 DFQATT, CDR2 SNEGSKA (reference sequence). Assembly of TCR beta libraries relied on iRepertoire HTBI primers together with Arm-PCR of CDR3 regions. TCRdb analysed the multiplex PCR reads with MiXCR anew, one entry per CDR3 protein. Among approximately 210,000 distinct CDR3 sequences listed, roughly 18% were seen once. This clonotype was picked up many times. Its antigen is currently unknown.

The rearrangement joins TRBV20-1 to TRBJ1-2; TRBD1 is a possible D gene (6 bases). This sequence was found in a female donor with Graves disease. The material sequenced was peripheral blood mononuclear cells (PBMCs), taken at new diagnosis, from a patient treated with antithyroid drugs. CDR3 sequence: CSASRGGGTGGYTF. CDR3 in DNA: TGCAGTGCTTCAAGGGGTGGGGGCACAGGTGGCTACACCTTC.